The next 9 T cell receptor beta chains were all read from a single sample in a study of identical twins. In TCRdb, the 5' RACE reads were re-called with MiXCR into one record per CDR3 protein. Here the sample spans roughly 630,000 distinct CDR3 sequences, just over 7% being singletons. This same sample was also part of a study on yellow fever vaccine responses in identical twins.

The sequenced sample was PBMCs. The source is a woman under 30 in good health.

This clonotype showed up many times. This CDR3 reads CASSRGRAQPQHF. The CDR3 DNA reads as TGTGCCAGCAGTCGGGGTCGGGCTCAGCCCCAGCATTTT. The chain carries TRBV3-1 and TRBJ1-5; D unresolved. Germline V gives CDR1 LGHDT, CDR2 YNNKEL (reference sequence). With 6 bases removed from V and 6 bases from J, the gap between germline ends came to 12 bases. The CDR3 totals 13 residues.

The chain recombines TRBV13 with TRBJ2-2; 11 bases map to TRBD1. The CDR3 length is 17 residues. Per germline, CDR1 PRHDT and CDR2 FYEKMQ (reference sequence). The junction had 5 bases not matched to a gene; V was cut back by 5 bases and J by 0 bases. The DNA for the CDR3 is TGTGCCAGCAGCCCAACGGACAGGGGGCCGAACACCGGGGAGCTGTTTTTT. This codes for CASSPTDRGPNTGELFF.

This clonotype has ten or more counts. The chain carries TRBV14 and TRBJ2-7; D is uncertain. V was clipped by 1 base and J by 3 bases, with 7 bases between them. Germline assignment: CDR1 SGHDN and CDR2 FVKESK. The CDR3 is made up of 13 amino acids. CDR3 sequence reads: CASSQVDFYEQYF. In nucleotides, the CDR3 is TGTGCCAGCAGCCAAGTTGACTTCTACGAGCAGTACTTC.

This clonotype was observed a handful of times. The J gene is TRBJ2-1, the V gene TRBV11-1, with 9 bases matching TRBD2. The CDR3 runs to 18 residues. V gave up 2 bases and J gave up 2 bases; unmatched junction bases: 10. CDR1 is SGHAT and CDR2 is FQDESV in the germline V gene (reference sequence). CDR3 sequence: CASSLHALRGRAYNEQFF. CDR3 coding DNA: TGTGCCAGCAGCTTACATGCCCTCCGCGGGAGGGCCTACAATGAGCAGTTCTTC.

V usage is TRBV20-1 and J usage is TRBJ2-7; D may be TRBD2 (5 bases). CDR3 length equals 16 residues. The V gene's germline CDR1 is DFQATT and CDR2 SNEGSKA (reference sequence). Deletions cut 1 base from V and 3 bases from J, with 19 bases between. The CDR3 DNA follows: TGCAGTGCTAGAGTGGTCGGACTCGTTCTAGGCTACGAGCAGTACTTC. Its translation is CSARVVGLVLGYEQYF.

This clonotype was recorded many times. The rearrangement uses TRBV12-3 or TRBV12-4 and TRBJ1-2; TRBD1 agrees at 7 bases. Losses at the gene ends were 5 bases for V and 6 bases for J; bases not matched to a gene: 9. This CDR3 is built from 14 residues. The CDR3 DNA reads as TGTGCCAGCAGTCCCAACAGGGGTAGGGATGGCTACACCTTC. Residues: CASSPNRGRDGYTF.

This clonotype has more than one count but fewer than ten. This chain uses TRBV27 with TRBJ2-5; D perhaps matches TRBD1 (5 bases). The CDR3 totals 15 residues. Germline V gives CDR1 MNHEY, CDR2 SMNVEV (reference sequence). V was pared by 5 bases and J by 2 bases, with 15 bases between. DNA of the CDR3: TGTGCCAGCAGTCGCCAGGGTTTAGCTCAAGAGACCCAGTACTTC. It codes for CASSRQGLAQETQYF.

This clonotype has a handful of counts. The chain recombines TRBV6-5 with TRBJ2-2; D call uncertain. The germline V gene encodes CDR1 MNHEY and CDR2 SVGAGI. The length of the CDR3 is 14 residues. V dropped 0 bases and J dropped 5 bases, with 7 bases sitting between them. In nucleotides, the CDR3 is TGTGCCAGCAGTTACTCGAGTTATACCGGGGAGCTGTTTTTT. The encoded protein is CASSYSSYTGELFF.

This clonotype has just a few counts. The rearrangement joins TRBV5-5 to TRBJ1-5; the match to TRBD1 covers 10 bases. With V trimmed by 4 bases and J by 7 bases, 11 bases remained unmatched. Per germline, CDR1 SGHKS and CDR2 YYEKEE (reference sequence). The CDR3 sequence is 16 residues long. CDR3 protein: CASSPRPGQGIQPQHF. The DNA for the CDR3 is TGTGCCAGCAGCCCGCGACCGGGACAGGGGATCCAGCCCCAGCATTTT. The full variable domain, rest sourced from reference TRBV5-5 and TRBJ1-5, is DAGVTQSPTHLIKTRGQQVTLRCSPISGHKSVSWYQQVLGQGPQFIFQYYEKEERGRGNFPDRFSARQFPNYSSELNVNALLLGDSALYLCASSPRPGQGIQPQHFGDGTRLSIL.